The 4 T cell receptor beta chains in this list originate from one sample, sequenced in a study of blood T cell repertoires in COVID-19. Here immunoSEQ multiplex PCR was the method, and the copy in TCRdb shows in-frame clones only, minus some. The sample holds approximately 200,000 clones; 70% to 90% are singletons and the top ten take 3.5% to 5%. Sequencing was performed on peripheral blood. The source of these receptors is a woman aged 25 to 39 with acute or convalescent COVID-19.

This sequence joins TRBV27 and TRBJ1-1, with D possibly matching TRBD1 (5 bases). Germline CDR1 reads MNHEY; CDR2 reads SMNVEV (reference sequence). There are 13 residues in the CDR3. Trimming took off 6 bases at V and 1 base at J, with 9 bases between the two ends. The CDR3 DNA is TGTGCCAGCAGGGGGCTGGGGAACACTGAAGCTTTCTTT. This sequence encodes CASRGLGNTEAFF.

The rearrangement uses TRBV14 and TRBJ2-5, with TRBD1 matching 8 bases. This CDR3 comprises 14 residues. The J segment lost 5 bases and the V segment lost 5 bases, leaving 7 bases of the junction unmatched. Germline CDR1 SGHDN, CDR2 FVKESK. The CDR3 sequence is CASSSDRVMETQYF. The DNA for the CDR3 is TGTGCCAGCAGCTCGGACAGGGTGATGGAGACCCAGTACTTC.

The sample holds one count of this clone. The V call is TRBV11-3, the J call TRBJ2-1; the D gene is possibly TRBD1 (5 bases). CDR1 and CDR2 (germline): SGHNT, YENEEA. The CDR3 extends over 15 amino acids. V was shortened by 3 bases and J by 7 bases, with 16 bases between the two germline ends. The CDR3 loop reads CASSLSRGGSNEQFF. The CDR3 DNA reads TGTGCCAGCAGCTTGTCTAGGGGCGGTAGTAATGAGCAGTTCTTC.

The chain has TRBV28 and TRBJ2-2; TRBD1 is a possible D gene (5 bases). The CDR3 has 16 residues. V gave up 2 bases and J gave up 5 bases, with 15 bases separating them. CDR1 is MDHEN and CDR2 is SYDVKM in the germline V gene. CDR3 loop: CASSLAPLQATGELFF. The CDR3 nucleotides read TGTGCCAGCAGTTTAGCTCCGTTACAGGCGACCGGGGAGCTGTTTTTT. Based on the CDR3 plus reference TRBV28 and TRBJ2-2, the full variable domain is DVKVTQSSRYLVKRTGEKVFLECVQDMDHENMFWYRQDPGLGLRLIYFSYDVKMKEKGDIPEGYSVSREKKERFSLILESASTNQTSMYLCASSLAPLQATGELFFGEGSRLTVL.